A selection of T cell receptor beta chains follows, all from one sample in a study of blood T cell repertoires in COVID-19. Some clones are missing from TCRdb's copy, which holds only in-frame ones; the method was immunoSEQ multiplex PCR. The table records just over 300,000 clones, about nine tenths of them present only once. Input material: peripheral blood. The receptor source for this set is a woman aged 25 to 39 with COVID-19, enrolled during active disease. The CDR3 runs from the conserved cysteine through the conserved F or W. Each record gives: V gene, J gene, clone size, D gene, CDR3 protein, CDR3 DNA. The D gene is left open where the match is weak. Clone size is not always given. Where it is, it says once, few, many or a class for expanded clones.

TRBV4-2,TRBJ1-1,-,-,CASSPGYTEAFF,TGTGCCAGCAGCCCGGGGTACACTGAAGCTTTCTTT
TRBV12-3/TRBV12-4,TRBJ2-3,-,-,CATGTDTQYF,TGTGCCACCGGGACAGATACGCAGTATTTT
TRBV7-9,TRBJ1-4,-,-,CASRLGNEKLFF,TGTGCCAGCCGGCTAGGTAATGAAAAACTGTTTTTT
TRBV5-6,TRBJ2-5,-,-,CASSLRASGETQYF,TGTGCCAGCAGCTTGAGAGCGTCGGGAGAGACCCAGTACTTC
TRBV18,TRBJ2-7,-,TRBD2,CASSPPGLAGGSPGGQYF,TGTGCCAGCTCACCCCCCGGTCTAGCGGGGGGCTCCCCTGGCGGGCAGTACTTC
TRBV2,TRBJ1-6,-,TRBD1,CASRDRGYDSPLHF,TGTGCCAGCAGGGACAGGGGATACGATTCACCCCTCCACTTT
TRBV10-3,TRBJ1-1,-,TRBD1,CAISESSYGGTGRNTEAFF,TGTGCCATCAGTGAGTCGAGTTATGGAGGGACAGGACGGAACACTGAAGCTTTCTTT
TRBV7-2,TRBJ2-7,once,-,CASSVGTGSTYEQYF,TGTGCCAGCAGCGTTGGAACAGGGTCAACCTACGAGCAGTACTTC
TRBV3-1/TRBV3-2,TRBJ2-5,-,-,CASSQLADQETQYF,TGTGCCAGCAGCCAACTAGCTGATCAAGAGACCCAGTACTTC
TRBV2,TRBJ1-1,few,TRBD1,CASFGDRGNTEAFF,TGTGCCAGTTTTGGGGACAGGGGTAACACTGAAGCTTTCTTT
TRBV7-2,TRBJ2-7,-,-,CASSTGVLYEQYF,TGTGCCAGCAGCACGGGGGTGCTCTACGAGCAGTACTTC
TRBV7-9,TRBJ1-4,-,-,CASSLGGEKLFF,TGTGCCAGCAGCTTAGGAGGCGAAAAACTGTTTTTT
TRBV18,TRBJ1-3,-,TRBD1,CASSPGQRGAGNTIYF,TGTGCCAGCTCACCGGGACAGAGAGGTGCAGGAAACACCATATATTTT
TRBV18,TRBJ2-2,-,-,CASSIPGRSTGELFF,TGTGCCAGCTCAATCCCGGGAAGAAGCACCGGGGAGCTGTTTTTT
TRBV7-8,TRBJ1-3,few,-,CASSLTEPSSGNTIYF,TGTGCCAGCAGCTTAACAGAGCCGAGCTCTGGAAACACCATATATTTT
TRBV12-3/TRBV12-4,TRBJ1-3,-,-,CASTSTRRGTIYF,TGTGCCAGCACCTCTACCCGCCGCGGCACCATATATTTT
TRBV5-4,TRBJ2-1,-,-,CASSLRGYNEQFF,TGTGCCAGCAGCTTGCGGGGCTACAATGAGCAGTTCTTC
TRBV20-1,TRBJ2-3,-,-,CSAEGGGTQYF,TGCAGTGCTGAGGGAGGAGGTACGCAGTATTTT